One T cell receptor beta chain is described in this entry. Its recognized antigen is unknown. Base quality data are lacking; no much larger clone is found one base away. Trimmed from V: 1 base; trimmed from J: 4 bases; junction bases lacking a gene match: 4. CDR1 SGHRS and CDR2 YFSETQ were looked up in the germline V gene. The CDR3 starts with the cysteine, ends with the phenylalanine, and has 15 residues. Only the CDR3 DNA stays, 45 bases, in frame from base 1. The data were obtained in a study of shared clonotypes between healthy human individuals (dated by TCRdb to 2019 to 2021). About the full investigation: A couple of women and a few men aged 18 to 49 years were included in the cohort. Blood TCR repertoires of four to six healthy adults were deeply sequenced to estimate repertoire size and the extent of clonotype sharing between individuals. Each donor's leukapheresis produced roughly between about 0.85 and 10 billion PBMCs. Libraries were prepared and TCR repertoires were sequenced by different laboratories using diverse techniques, in order to increase sequencing depth and limit assay-specific biases.

Donors were healthy HIV-negative adults with no recently reported acute infections or vaccinations. Every donor was a Caucasian adult residing in Nashville, Tennessee, USA. For unsorted samples, tens of millions of PBMCs were counted and genomic DNA was extracted with the QIAamp DNA Blood Mini kit. Blood was obtained by leukapheresis, after which PBMCs were separated by Ficoll-Histopaque density gradient centrifugation and cryopreserved in liquid nitrogen vapor phase. Using the deep immunoSEQ assay, multiplex PCR amplified TCR CDR3 regions from genomic DNA. Extracted genomic DNA from each cell subset was distributed evenly across all wells of several immunoSEQ 96-well plates, and each plate was treated as a replicate. Each replicate PCR for unsorted PBMC received roughly 300 ng genomic DNA, equal to 30,000 to 35,000 T cell genomes. Unsorted PBMC genomic DNA was sequenced across ten immunoSEQ deep assay plates. Purified libraries were quantified with a Qubit 3.0 fluorometer, sized on a Bioanalyzer 2100, and re-quantified with the KAPA Library Quantification kit. Each immunoSEQ 96-well plate was sequenced on its own single-read 150-cycle Illumina NextSeq 550 flow cell. Per the authors' processing: Because the immunoSEQ output included only junctional sequences and no quality scores, the filtering could not be the same as the filtering used for full-length reads. Sequences were annotated with PyIR, a Python wrapper for IgBLAST v1.9, using IMGT germline references to assign V/J genes and CDR3. Any read was removed if the V/J assignment was weak (E-value above 1e-6), the CDR3 was missing, or the read contained stop codons, out-of-frame junctions, or ambiguous translated residues. V3J clonotypes were defined as sequences sharing the same inferred V gene, J gene, and CDR3 amino acid sequence. The percentage overlap between two repertoires was calculated by dividing the number of shared unique clonotypes by the size of the smaller repertoire. Richness of each repertoire was evaluated using RTK rarefaction, the Chao1 estimator, and Recon v2.1 estimates of unobserved clonotypes. Here the immuneACCESS table is served through TCRdb, limited to in-frame sequences with V and J called. Missing clones are a known gap in these copies; in checked studies unresolved V genes cover under half, and the rest lacks a known reason. That table is the source of V, J and clone size, and D and trimming were worked out from the DNA. This sample lists about half a million clones; about 84% were detected once. The ten largest clones represent 10% to 15% of the sample.

The investigation overall reported the following: Pairwise subsampling indicated that sequencing depth was expected to affect the degree of clonotype sharing among donors. Because the study included a small number of donors, the genetic and exposure-history diversity represented was limited. Sampling was restricted to blood, and TCR repertoires in tissues likely differ from the TCR repertoires found in blood.

The V gene is TRBV5-1 and the J gene is TRBJ2-7; a stretch of 11 junction bases matches TRBD2. This TCR was sampled from a woman aged 40 to 50 in good health. Some clones in this sample may be carry-over from other donors' samples. The sample consisted of PBMCs. CDR3 region: CASSLTSGSGYEQYF. The DNA reads TGCGCCAGCAGCTTGACTAGCGGGAGCGGATACGAGCAGTACTTC.